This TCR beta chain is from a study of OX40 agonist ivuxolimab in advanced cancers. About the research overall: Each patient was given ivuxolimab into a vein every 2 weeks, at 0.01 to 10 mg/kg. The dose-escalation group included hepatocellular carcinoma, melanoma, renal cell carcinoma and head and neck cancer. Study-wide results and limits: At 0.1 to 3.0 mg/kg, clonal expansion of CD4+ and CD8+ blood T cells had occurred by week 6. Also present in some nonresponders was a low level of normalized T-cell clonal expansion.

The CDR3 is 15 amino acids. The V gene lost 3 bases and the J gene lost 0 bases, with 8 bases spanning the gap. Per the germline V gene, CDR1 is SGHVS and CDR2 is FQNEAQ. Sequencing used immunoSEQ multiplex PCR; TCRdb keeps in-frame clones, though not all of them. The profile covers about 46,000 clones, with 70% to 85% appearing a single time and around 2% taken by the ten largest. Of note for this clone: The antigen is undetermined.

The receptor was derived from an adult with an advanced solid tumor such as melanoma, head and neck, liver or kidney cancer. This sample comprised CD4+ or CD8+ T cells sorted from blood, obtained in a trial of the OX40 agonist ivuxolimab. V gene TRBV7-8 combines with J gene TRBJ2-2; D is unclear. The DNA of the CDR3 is TGTGCCAGCAGCTTGGGCAGGACGAACACCGGGGAGCTGTTTTTT. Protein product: CASSLGRTNTGELFF.